These T cell receptor beta chains were read from a single sample in a study of T cells in Graves' hyperthyroidism and ophthalmopathy. Each CDR3 protein is one row after TCRdb ran MiXCR on the multiplex PCR reads. This sample has more than 350,000 distinct CDR3 sequences, with 13% to 15% found just once. Input material: blood. These receptors were taken from an older woman with Graves' ophthalmopathy. The CDR3 runs from the conserved cysteine through the conserved F or W. Fields, in order: clone size, V gene, D gene, J gene, CDR3 DNA, CDR3 protein. D genes are given only for firm matches. Not all rows give a size; the values are once, few, many and, for expanded clones, a class.

>many|TRBV6-1|TRBD2|TRBJ2-7
TGTGCCAGCAGTTCCGGGACTAGCGGGAATGTTTACGAGCAGTACTTC
CASSSGTSGNVYEQYF
>once|TRBV11-2|TRBD1|TRBJ2-1
TGTGCCAGCAGCTTAATTCCGGGACAGGGAACCTACAATGAGCAGTTCTTC
CASSLIPGQGTYNEQFF
>many|TRBV6-2/TRBV6-3|-|TRBJ2-1
TGTGCCAGCAGTTACGGGGCCTATCCCTCCTACAATGAGCAGTTCTTC
CASSYGAYPSYNEQFF
>-|TRBV6-1|TRBD1|TRBJ1-3
TGTGCCAGCAGGGCCTCCGGGACAGGGATTGGAAACACCATATATTTT
CASRASGTGIGNTIYF
>many|TRBV4-1|TRBD1|TRBJ1-4
TGCGCCAGCAGCGCACAGGGGTTCAGTGTGCGTCGTGAAAAACTGTTTTTT
CASSAQGFSVRREKLFF
>many|TRBV7-3|TRBD1|TRBJ2-1
TGTGCCAGCAGCTTGGACAGGCAATCCTACAATGAGCAGTTCTTC
CASSLDRQSYNEQFF
>-|TRBV20-1|-|TRBJ2-5
TGCAGTGCTAGAGATTATGAGGGGGGGTACCAAGAGACCCAGTACTTC
CSARDYEGGYQETQYF
>few|TRBV7-3|-|TRBJ2-5
TGTGCCAGCAGCCCACAGGGCTTTGAGACCCAGTACTTC
CASSPQGFETQYF
>many|TRBV12-3/TRBV12-4|-|TRBJ2-3
TGTGCCAGCAGTTTAGAATTCCCGGCGGATACGCAGTATTTT
CASSLEFPADTQYF
>few|TRBV29-1|-|TRBJ2-3
TGCAGCGTTGGAACGTCCCGGGACCCATACACAGATACGCAGTATTTT
CSVGTSRDPYTDTQYF
>few|TRBV20-1|TRBD2|TRBJ2-2
TGCAGTGCTCGACCCAGCGGGAGGGACACCGGGGAGCTGTTTTTT
CSARPSGRDTGELFF
>-|TRBV7-3|TRBD2|TRBJ2-1
TGTGCCAGCAGCTTAATAGCGGGAGCTCCGGGGAATGAGCAGTTCTTC
CASSLIAGAPGNEQFF
>-|TRBV9|TRBD2|TRBJ2-1
TGTGCCAGCAGCGTCCTACTAGCGGGAGCCCGAAATGAGCAGTTCTTC
CASSVLLAGARNEQFF
>-|TRBV25-1|-|TRBJ1-5
TGTGCCAGCAGCGAGGACGGGCCGGTTCCCCAGCATTTT
CASSEDGPVPQHF
>many|TRBV20-1|-|TRBJ2-3
TGCAGTGCTAGGGACCCTAGTGCTAGCACAGATACGCAGTATTTT
CSARDPSASTDTQYF
>many|TRBV6-1|-|TRBJ2-3
TGTGCCAGCAGAACCCGACGGGGGACAGATACGCAGTATTTT
CASRTRRGTDTQYF
>few|TRBV11-2|TRBD1|TRBJ1-6
TGTGCCAGCAGCACCCCGACAGGGTTTAATTCACCCCTCCACTTT
CASSTPTGFNSPLHF
>many|TRBV7-9|-|TRBJ1-4
TGTGCCAGCAGCGGCCAGAATGAAAAACTGTTTTTT
CASSGQNEKLFF
>many|TRBV15|TRBD2|TRBJ2-1
TGTGCCACCAGCCGACTAGCGGGGAATGGCCCAAATGAGCAGTTCTTC
CATSRLAGNGPNEQFF
>many|TRBV9|-|TRBJ2-5
TGTGCCAGCAGCGTCAGCGGCGCAAGGGGGGAGACCCAGTACTTC
CASSVSGARGETQYF
>many|TRBV20-1|-|TRBJ2-7
TGCAGTGCGCAGGACAGAAAAAAGTCGACCTACGAGCAGTACTTC
CSAQDRKKSTYEQYF
>many|TRBV30|TRBD1|TRBJ2-7
TGTGCCTGGAGTGAACAGGGGTCCTACGAGCAGTACTTC
CAWSEQGSYEQYF
>-|TRBV7-2|-|TRBJ1-6
TGTGCCAGCAGCTTAGGAAACTCCTATAATTCACCCCTCCACTTT
CASSLGNSYNSPLHF
>many|TRBV10-3|-|TRBJ2-7
TGTGCCATCAGTGAAGGGGGAAACTACGAGCAGTACTTC
CAISEGGNYEQYF